This T cell receptor beta chain was recorded in a study of CD8 T cells in Susac syndrome (dated 2019 in TCRdb). As for the study more broadly: Of the Susac syndrome patients who were sequenced, eight were in clinical remission while roughly six had clinically active disease. Repertoire sequencing was used to test whether CD8+ T cell activation and differentiation in Susac syndrome was antigen driven. At blood withdrawal, Susac syndrome patients were either therapy-naive, taking corticosteroids (in some cases with IVIg as well), or taking IVIg alone. Overall results and qualifications from the work: The number of individuals in the TCR sequencing and HLA analysis was acknowledged as relatively small. The CD4+ T cell repertoire of patients with Susac syndrome showed no detectable clonal expansion.

RNA was extracted using the RNeasy kit, and roughly 0.5 to 1 ug of the RNA was reverse transcribed with random hexamers. The immunoSEQ multiplex PCR assay, which covers 54 Vbeta and 13 Jbeta segments, was used to amplify TCR beta CDR3 regions. Bias from PCR amplification was corrected by using a synthetic template baseline for primer optimization and for computational correction. The authors processed their data as follows. Only productive sequences were kept, with reads annotated to V, D and J genes according to IMGT and analyzed in immunoSEQ Analyzer. Clonality was computed as one minus Shannon entropy normalized by log2 of the number of productive unique sequences. For each patient and control, public and private clones were evaluated within the 100 most prevalent clones. Clones were defined as Susac-specific when absent from the healthy and MS cohorts, from about a thousand published viral clones and from other ImmuneACCESS disease sequences. TCRdb reprocessing: public reads trimmed at Q25 with fastp, clones called with MiXCR, in-frame beta chains kept. For every CDR3 protein sequence, its rows merge into one entry that carries the most common genes and DNA. The V and J calls come from TCRdb's annotation, not from the publication. Counted in this sample were 140,000 to 150,000 distinct CDR3 sequences; approximately 96% of them appeared once. The top ten constitute approximately 0.08% of the sample.

High-throughput TCR beta sequencing profiled peripheral blood CD8+ and CD4+ T cells from healthy donors, Susac syndrome patients and multiple sclerosis patients. Susac syndrome patients met recently defined diagnostic criteria for definite or probable disease. Bulk CD8+ and CD4+ T cells were purified by magnetic negative isolation, whereas CD8+ TEMRA cells were enriched by FACS. Blood was drawn into EDTA tubes, processed within 24 hours, and PBMCs were isolated by density gradient centrifugation. PBMCs intended for TCR sequencing were frozen in liquid nitrogen and were later thawed in a 37 degrees C water bath. A purity of at least 90% was achieved for sorted or isolated CD4+, CD8+ and CD8+ TEMRA cells. Concerning this clonotype: Its antigen is currently not known. Within one base of it there is no much larger clone, and no base qualities were kept.

This TCR was recovered from a human donor with Susac syndrome. Input material: CD4+ T cells from PBMCs.

The CDR3 protein sequence reads: CASSTQTGGRAKLFF. At the DNA level, the sequence is TGTGCCAGCTCGACTCAAACAGGGGGAAGGGCAAAACTGTTTTTT. The V and J segments used are TRBV28 and TRBJ1-4, with TRBD1 matching 8 junction bases. The CDR3 spans 15 residues, from the cysteine through the phenylalanine. The read is trimmed to its CDR3 DNA, 45 bases read in frame from base 1. In the germline V gene, CDR1 corresponds to MDHEN and CDR2 to SYDVKM. Trimming removed 8 bases from V and 10 bases from J; the gene matches leave 15 bases unexplained.